This T cell receptor beta chain was sequenced in a study of T cells in localized non-small cell lung cancer. General study findings and limits: When the top 100 tumor clones were examined, a median about 60 of them also appeared in the adjacent lung, which was paired and uninvolved. The study found T cell clonality highest in uninvolved adjacent lung, above tumor.

The V gene's germline CDR1 is SGHRS and CDR2 YFSETQ. J gave up 8 bases and V 4 bases, and 14 bases lay outside the gene matches. The CDR3 runs to 17 residues. Concerning this clone itself: Its antigen remains unknown.

The assay was immunoSEQ multiplex PCR, and TCRdb's table has in-frame clones only and misses some. The table lists around 1,200 clones, about 26% of them singletons. This material consisted of normal lung tissue next to the tumor, taken before any cancer treatment. The receptor was derived from a male donor aged 60 or over with stage II squamous cell lung carcinoma. The chain combines TRBV5-1 with TRBJ2-1, with 11 bases fitting TRBD2. CDR3 amino acids: CASSVNPGTSGRDEQFF. CDR3 DNA: TGCGCCAGCAGCGTAAATCCCGGGACTAGCGGTCGGGATGAGCAGTTCTTC.